This T cell receptor (beta chain) was identified in a study of blood T cell repertoires in COVID-19. The CDR3 consists of 15 residues. V dropped 4 bases and J dropped 3; count of bases not matched to a gene: 7. In germline, CDR1 is SGHKS, CDR2 YYEKEE (reference sequence). Produced via immunoSEQ multiplex PCR; TCRdb's table is partial and in-frame only. Of about 240,000 clones in the sample, about 83% are singletons; the top ten hold roughly 1.9%. This TCR was sampled from a man aged 25-40 years who had recovered from COVID-19. The gene calls are TRBV5-5 and TRBJ1-5; TRBD1 aligns across 7 bases. Material: peripheral blood. The CDR3 here is CASSPYRGNNQPQHF. DNA for the CDR3: TGTGCCAGCAGCCCATACAGGGGAAACAATCAGCCCCAGCATTTT.